The rows below give T cell receptor beta chains drawn from one sample of a study of T-cell memory formation after mild COVID-19. One entry per CDR3 protein results from TCRdb running MiXCR on the 5' RACE reads. This sample has 550,000 to 600,000 distinct CDR3 sequences, with 17% found just once. The sequencing input was PBMCs or a T cell subset sorted from them (not recorded which). The receptors originated from an adult woman who had mild COVID-19 (a few samples of this study predate the infection). Cell type and time point are not known. Each CDR3 is given with its conserved first and last residue. Each record gives: clone size, J gene, V gene, D gene, CDR3 protein, CDR3 DNA. D genes are given only for firm matches. Where a row states a size, it is once, few, many or the class of an expanded clone; other rows omit it.

few | TRBJ2-2 | TRBV24-1 | NA | CATGTGELFF | TGTGCCACCGGGACCGGGGAGCTGTTTTTT
NA | TRBJ2-2 | TRBV12-3/TRBV12-4 | NA | CASSYRVPPGELFF | TGTGCCAGCAGTTACCGGGTCCCGCCCGGGGAGCTGTTTTTT
many | TRBJ2-5 | TRBV4-2 | TRBD2 | CASSQGLAEKQETQYF | TGTGCCAGCAGCCAGGGACTAGCGGAAAAACAAGAGACCCAGTACTTC
NA | TRBJ1-1 | TRBV12-3/TRBV12-4 | NA | CASSLFLSSEAFF | TGTGCCAGCAGTTTATTCCTCAGCTCTGAAGCTTTCTTT
many | TRBJ2-1 | TRBV12-3/TRBV12-4 | NA | CASRGIGEQFF | TGTGCCAGCAGGGGAATCGGTGAGCAGTTCTTC
NA | TRBJ2-3 | TRBV29-1 | NA | CSVLVTDTQYF | TGCAGCGTCCTAGTCACAGATACGCAGTATTTT
few | TRBJ2-3 | TRBV24-1 | TRBD2 | CATSGGTTRRDTQYF | TGTGCCACCAGTGGAGGGACTACCCGGCGGGATACGCAGTATTTT
NA | TRBJ2-7 | TRBV7-9 | NA | CASSSAVWATYEQYF | TGTGCCAGCAGCTCTGCCGTCTGGGCAACCTACGAGCAGTACTTC
few | TRBJ1-5 | TRBV7-2 | TRBD1 | CASSKTGGDQPQHF | TGTGCCAGCAGCAAAACAGGGGGCGATCAGCCCCAGCATTTT
few | TRBJ2-1 | TRBV15 | TRBD2 | CATLMTGTSVNEQFF | TGTGCCACCCTTATGACCGGGACTAGCGTTAATGAGCAGTTCTTC
NA | TRBJ1-2 | TRBV3-1 | NA | CASSQGYGGYTF | TGTGCCAGCAGCCAAGGGTATGGAGGCTACACCTTC
NA | TRBJ2-7 | TRBV5-6 | NA | CASSLAGRTFYEQYF | TGTGCCAGCAGCTTGGCGGGTAGAACATTCTACGAGCAGTACTTC
NA | TRBJ1-1 | TRBV20-1 | NA | CSARDGGGGAFF | TGCAGTGCTAGGGACGGGGGCGGTGGAGCTTTCTTT
once | TRBJ1-4 | TRBV20-1 | NA | CSARDTGSGKLFF | TGCAGTGCTAGAGATACAGGTTCGGGGAAACTGTTTTTT